The clone carrying this TCR beta chain was picked up one time. Its antigen is undetermined. Trimming took 3 bases from V and 0 from J, leaving 6 bases between them. CDR1 is SNHLY, CDR2 FYNNEI, per germline. The CDR3 consists of 14 residues. The sequencing template was cDNA reverse transcribed from extracted RNA. Clones were sequenced by immunoSEQ multiplex PCR, and TCRdb holds only the in-frame ones, with some missing. Among some 190,000 clones, more than 55% were seen once, and the ten largest hold 1.3%. This entry belongs to a study of CD8+ T cells in alopecia areata. Notes on the study in general: Many expanded lesional clones remained in scalp and blood on tofacitinib. Within the top 100, expanded CD8+ clones significantly decreased with tofacitinib, as did scalp clonality.

Treatment specified: oral pan-JAK inhibitor, 5-10 mg twice daily. The source was CD4+ T cells sorted from blood, collected at week 49, from a patient treated with tofacitinib. The chain employs TRBV2 and TRBJ2-1; D gene unclear. This clonotype was obtained from a human donor with alopecia areata. The CDR3 loop is CASSDPTSYNEQFF. In nucleotides, the CDR3 is TGTGCCAGCAGTGACCCCACCTCCTACAATGAGCAGTTCTTC.